This T cell receptor (beta chain) originates from a study of a mutant IDH1 vaccine in newly diagnosed glioma. Study overall: The study started vaccination 4-6 weeks after radiotherapy alone, or with temozolomide cycles. Treated patients were approximately 62% male, roughly 40% female, mean age 40.4 years. The therapy given earlier, which was standard therapy, consisted of radiotherapy, temozolomide, or both, and most of the patients received both.

Data came from immunoSEQ multiplex PCR; TCRdb stores just in-frame clones and leaves some out. The sample consists of 58,000 or so clones, around 86% of them appearing once. Time point here: week 23, last vaccination. Each vaccine dose was 300 ug of mutant IDH1 20-mer peptide, with topical imiquimod. Per the germline V gene, CDR1 is MNHEY and CDR2 is SVGAGI. The junction had 12 bases not matched to a gene; V was cut back by 6 bases and J by 5 bases. The CDR3 is 15 residues long. General observations from the study: Top-clonotype changes in peripheral T cells seemed unrelated to pseudoprogression.

For this clone: The antigen is unknown.

Sequences were derived from PBMCs, sampled from a glioma patient whose treatment included an IDH1 peptide vaccine. This chain joins TRBV6-5 and TRBJ2-5, with 7 bases lining up with TRBD1. This receptor was obtained from a man aged 40-55 years with glioma. The CDR3 DNA reads as TGTGCCAGCAGCACCCAACAGGGGCGCGGGGAGACCCAGTACTTC. The encoded protein is CASSTQQGRGETQYF.